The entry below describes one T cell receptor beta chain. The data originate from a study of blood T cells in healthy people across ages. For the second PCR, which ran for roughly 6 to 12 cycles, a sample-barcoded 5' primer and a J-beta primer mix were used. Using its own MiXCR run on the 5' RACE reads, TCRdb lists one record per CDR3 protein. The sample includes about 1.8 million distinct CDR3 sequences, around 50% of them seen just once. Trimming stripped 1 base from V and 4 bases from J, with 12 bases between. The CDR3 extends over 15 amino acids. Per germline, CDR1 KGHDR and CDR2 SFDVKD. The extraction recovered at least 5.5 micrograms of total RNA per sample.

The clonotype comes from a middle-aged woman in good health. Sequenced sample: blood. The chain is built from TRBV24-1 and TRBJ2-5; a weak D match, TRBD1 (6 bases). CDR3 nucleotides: TGTGCCACCAGTGATTTAGGGGGTGCCGGAGAGACCCAGTACTTC. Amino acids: CATSDLGGAGETQYF.